The 24 T cell receptor beta chains below all came from one sample that was sequenced in a study of blood T cell repertoires in COVID-19. Assay used: immunoSEQ multiplex PCR; TCRdb lists only in-frame clones, some missing. The profile shows roughly 230,000 clones, around 90% of them singletons. The sample taken for sequencing was peripheral blood. The receptors were gathered from a human donor in a cohort sampled during active COVID-19.

The sample holds a few counts of this clone. In nucleotides, the CDR3 is TGTGCCAGCAGCCCAACCCGGACTAGTGGAGAGCAGTTCTTC. Its protein is CASSPTRTSGEQFF. This chain connects TRBV7-3 to TRBJ2-1; 7 bases line up with TRBD2. Germline V lookup: CDR1 SGHTA, CDR2 FQGTGA. The CDR3 sequence is 14 residues long. V lost 5 bases and J lost 10; bases outside the gene matches: 11.

This rearrangement joins TRBV21-1 to TRBJ2-7; the table's D call of TRBD2 was not tested on the DNA. TRBV21-1 is a listed pseudogene. The CDR3 runs to 16 residues. As DNA, the CDR3 is TGTGCCAGCAGCAAAGACGGAGGTAAGCTGCTCTACGAGCAGTACTTC. This sequence encodes CASSKDGGKLLYEQYF.

The chain joins TRBV5-1 to TRBJ2-5, with D possibly being TRBD2 (6 bases). This CDR3 has 15 amino acids. Per germline, CDR1 SGHRS and CDR2 YFSETQ. Trimming removed 4 bases from V and 1 base from J, with 14 bases in between. The CDR3 here is CASSLSGTRQETQYF. As DNA, the CDR3 is TGCGCCAGCAGCCTCTCCGGGACTCGCCAAGAGACCCAGTACTTC.

The rearrangement joins TRBV9 to TRBJ1-1; no reliable D call. From germline, CDR1 is SGDLS and CDR2 YYNGEE. V was cut by 4 bases and J by 4 bases, with 11 bases left in between. The CDR3 loop spans 13 amino acids. The CDR3 region is CASSPPGSTEAFF. The DNA for the CDR3 is TGTGCCAGCAGCCCCCCGGGGAGCACTGAAGCTTTCTTT.

The chain has TRBV1 and TRBJ2-7; the table calls TRBD1, which could not be checked here. TRBV1 is a pseudogene locus. The CDR3 length is 17 residues. The CDR3 is CTSSQDRRTGASYEQYF. The CDR3 nucleotides read TGCACCAGCAGCCAAGATAGGAGGACAGGGGCCTCCTACGAGCAGTACTTC.

J is TRBJ1-1 and V is TRBV7-8; D not certain. Germline CDR1 is SGHVS and CDR2 is FQNEAQ. This CDR3 contains 14 residues. V was trimmed by 5 bases and J by 1 base, leaving 11 bases between them. In DNA, the CDR3 is TGTGCCAGCAGCCCTCCCGCGGGGAACACTGAAGCTTTCTTT. Its translation: CASSPPAGNTEAFF.

V is TRBV7-9 and J is TRBJ1-1; perhaps TRBD1 as D (6 bases). Germline V gene data show CDR1 as SEHNR and CDR2 as FQNEAQ (reference sequence). The CDR3 has 13 residues. V lost 5 bases to trimming and J lost 9 bases, with 16 bases between them. The CDR3 sequence is CASSLGGGSKAFF. Here the CDR3 DNA reads TGTGCCAGCAGCCTAGGGGGGGGGTCCAAAGCTTTCTTT.

The CDR3 nucleotides are TGTGCCATCAGTGAGCTCCCGGGGGATGAGCAGTTCTTC. This codes for CAISELPGDEQFF. J is TRBJ2-1 and V is TRBV10-3, with D tentatively TRBD2 (6 bases). Trimming stripped 2 bases from V and 8 bases from J, with 10 bases between. Germline V lookup: CDR1 ENHRY, CDR2 SYGVKD. The CDR3 sequence is 13 residues long.

The V and J genes are TRBV4-3 and TRBJ2-1, with 16 bases fitting TRBD2. The germline CDR1 and CDR2 sequences are LGHNA and YSLEER. Unmatched junction bases numbered 6, after V lost 0 bases and J lost 7 bases. The CDR3 runs to 18 residues. The CDR3, as DNA: TGCGCCAGCAGCCAAGAGGGGGGACTAGCGGGAGGGCGAAATGAGCAGTTCTTC. Its protein product is CASSQEGGLAGGRNEQFF.

V is TRBV30 and J is TRBJ1-2; no clear D. V dropped 5 bases and J dropped 7 bases, with 14 bases sitting between them. The CDR3 is 12 residues long. Germline CDR1 GTSNPN, CDR2 SVGIG (reference sequence). CDR3 residues: CAWVLELSGYTF. CDR3 nucleotide sequence: TGTGCCTGGGTTTTGGAGCTCTCTGGCTACACCTTC. The variable domain in full, with the rest retrieved from reference TRBV30 and TRBJ1-2, is SQTIHQWPATLVQPVGSPLSLECTVEGTSNPNLYWYRQAAGRGLQLLFYSVGIGQISSEVPQNLSASRPQDRQFILSSKKLLLSDSGFYLCAWVLELSGYTFGSGTRLTVV.

V is TRBV4-3 and J is TRBJ1-2, with 8 bases matching TRBD1. Germline values: CDR1 LGHNA, CDR2 YSLEER. The junction had 4 bases not matched to a gene; V was cut back by 0 bases and J by 4 bases. This CDR3 spans 15 amino acids. CDR3 protein: CASSQDRDRSYGYTF. The CDR3 region has the DNA TGCGCCAGCAGCCAAGATCGGGACAGGTCCTATGGCTACACCTTC.

The chain employs TRBV29-1 and TRBJ1-2; TRBD1 agrees at 11 bases. V lost 8 bases, J lost 8 bases, and 10 bases stayed unmatched. Germline CDR1 is SQVTM and CDR2 is ANQGSEA. CDR3 length: 13 residues. As DNA, the CDR3 is TGCAGCTACCACGGACAGGGGGCGGAAGGCTACACCTTC. Protein: CSYHGQGAEGYTF.

This sequence joins TRBV7-2 and TRBJ2-5; the match to TRBD1 covers 11 bases. Germline V CDR1 and CDR2: SGHTA, FQGNSA. The CDR3 has 15 residues. V lost 5 bases, J lost 5 bases, and 7 bases stayed unmatched. CDR3: CASSQDRGLVETQYF. The CDR3 DNA sequence: TGTGCCAGCAGCCAGGACAGGGGGCTCGTGGAGACCCAGTACTTC.

The chain uses TRBV11-2 and TRBJ2-7; D might be TRBD2 (7 bases). The CDR3 runs to 15 residues. Per germline, CDR1 SGHAT and CDR2 FQNNGV. V lost 3 bases and J 2 bases, leaving 14 bases between the germline ends. The CDR3 here is CASSLRGGETYEQYF. CDR3 nucleotides: TGTGCCAGCAGCTTGAGGGGGGGGGAGACCTACGAGCAGTACTTC.

This clone was recorded only once. The chain uses TRBV7-9 and TRBJ1-2; no clear D. The CDR3 totals 12 residues. Germline CDR1 is SEHNR and CDR2 is FQNEAQ (reference sequence). The V gene lost 0 bases and the J gene lost 4 bases, with 3 bases spanning the gap. The CDR3 nucleotides are TGTGCCAGCAGCTTAGCGAGCTATGGCTACACCTTC. Translation gives CASSLASYGYTF.

The chain joins TRBV4-2 to TRBJ1-1; D gene unclear. V was clipped by 0 bases and J by 6 bases, with 14 bases between them. The CDR3 consists of 15 residues. Germline assignment: CDR1 LGHNA and CDR2 YNFKEQ. CDR3 in DNA: TGTGCCAGCAGCCAAGATCTGCGGGATAGCGCTGAAGCTTTCTTT. It encodes CASSQDLRDSAEAFF.

The chain couples TRBV7-2 to TRBJ2-7, with 10 bases lining up with TRBD2. The V and J ends lost 4 bases and 5 bases, in that order; junction bases with no gene match: 11. This CDR3 is 16 amino acids long. Germline CDR1 is SGHTA and CDR2 is FQGNSA. CDR3 sequence: CASSSSGSRGVHEQYF. CDR3 in DNA: TGTGCCAGCAGCTCTAGCGGGAGTAGAGGCGTCCACGAGCAGTACTTC.

The chain links TRBV30 to TRBJ2-6; the D is unclear. The CDR3 loop spans 13 amino acids. V lost 1 base and J 7 bases, leaving 8 bases between the germline ends. The germline V gene encodes CDR1 GTSNPN and CDR2 SVGIG (reference sequence). The CDR3 loop is CAWSASPANVLTF. The DNA of the CDR3 is TGTGCCTGGAGTGCCTCCCCCGCCAACGTCCTGACTTTC. Looking up the rest from reference TRBV30 and TRBJ2-6 gives the full variable domain: SQTIHQWPATLVQPVGSPLSLECTVEGTSNPNLYWYRQAAGRGLQLLFYSVGIGQISSEVPQNLSASRPQDRQFILSSKKLLLSDSGFYLCAWSASPANVLTFGAGSRLTVL.

The chain employs TRBV5-1 and TRBJ1-1, with D unclear. Looked up from germline, CDR1 is SGHRS and CDR2 is YFSETQ. This CDR3 contains 14 residues. V gave up 0 bases and J gave up 1 base, with 7 bases separating them. This CDR3 is CASSLEFGNTEAFF. The CDR3, as DNA: TGCGCCAGCAGCTTGGAGTTCGGGAACACTGAAGCTTTCTTT.

The chain uses TRBV18 and TRBJ1-5; possibly TRBD1 for D (5 bases). Per germline, CDR1 KGHSH and CDR2 LQKENI. Trimming stripped 3 bases from V and 5 bases from J, with 11 bases between. The CDR3 has 14 residues. The CDR3 region is CASSPPGGYQPQHF. The CDR3 bases are TGTGCCAGCTCACCCCCGGGGGGATATCAGCCCCAGCATTTT.

This rearrangement joins TRBV11-2 to TRBJ2-7; D unresolved. Trimming shortened V by 3 bases and J by 0 bases, and 9 bases separated the two germline ends. The germline gives CDR1 SGHAT, CDR2 FQNNGV. The CDR3 length is 14 residues. Here the CDR3 DNA reads TGTGCCAGCAGCTTGAGCGACCACTCCTACGAGCAGTACTTC. This translates into CASSLSDHSYEQYF.

This clone was seen once. The V call is TRBV7-8, the J call TRBJ1-1; D is unresolved. CDR1 and CDR2 from the germline V gene are SGHVS and FQNEAQ. V lost 3 bases to trimming and J lost 0 bases, with 11 bases between them. This CDR3 contains 15 residues. The CDR3 reads CASSLMGTMNTEAFF. The CDR3 region has the DNA TGTGCCAGCAGCTTGATGGGCACCATGAACACTGAAGCTTTCTTT.

V and J are TRBV7-8 and TRBJ1-5; no firm D call. Germline CDR1 and CDR2: SGHVS and FQNEAQ. V was shortened by 3 bases and J by 0 bases, with 9 bases between the two germline ends. This CDR3 is built from 15 residues. The CDR3 nucleotides are TGTGCCAGCAGCTTTTCAGACTATAGCAATCAGCCCCAGCATTTT. Residues: CASSFSDYSNQPQHF.

This clone was counted once. The chain employs TRBV15 and TRBJ2-1; 7 bases match TRBD1. The CDR3 extends over 16 amino acids. CDR1 is LNHNV and CDR2 is YYDKDF in the germline V gene (reference sequence). With 5 bases clipped from V and 8 bases from J, the junction kept 15 bases outside the gene matches. In DNA form, the CDR3 reads TGTGCCACCAGCCAGCGATATAGGGGGCAACAGGATGAGCAGTTCTTC. Its protein product is CATSQRYRGQQDEQFF.